This entry lists 24 T cell receptor beta chains sequenced from one sample in a study of blood T cell repertoires in COVID-19. TCRdb's copy holds only in-frame clones and misses some; the assay was immunoSEQ multiplex PCR. This table has 130,000 to 150,000 clones, more than 80% appearing once. The specimen was peripheral blood. These receptors originate from a human donor in a cohort sampled during active COVID-19.

The J gene is TRBJ1-2, the V gene TRBV27; D is possibly TRBD1 (5 bases). The V gene lost 7 bases and the J gene lost 8 bases, with 20 bases spanning the gap. Germline CDR1 and CDR2: MNHEY and SMNVEV (reference sequence). This CDR3 contains 14 residues. DNA of the CDR3: TGTGCCAGCACAACGTCAGGGAATCTGGGCGGCTACACCTTC. It codes for CASTTSGNLGGYTF.

This chain joins TRBV5-1 and TRBJ2-5, with D unresolved. The germline V gene has CDR1 SGHRS and CDR2 YFSETQ. Trimming cost V 4 bases and J 3 bases, with 10 bases left between them. This CDR3 has 13 amino acids. For the CDR3, the DNA is TGCGCCAGCAGCCTAAGACACGAAGAGACCCAGTACTTC. Its protein product is CASSLRHEETQYF.

The CDR3 spells CATPQGRNRSYEQYV. DNA of the CDR3: TGTGCCACCCCACAGGGGAGGAACCGCTCCTACGAGCAGTACGTC. V gene TRBV6-4 combines with J gene TRBJ2-7; tentatively, D is TRBD1 (7 bases). Trimming cost V 10 bases and J 0 bases, with 19 bases left between them. Germline V gene sequence: CDR1 MRHNA, CDR2 SNTAGT. The CDR3 has 15 residues.

As for this clone: Other nucleotide sequences in the sample specify the same CDR3. The rearrangement links TRBV30 to TRBJ1-3; D ambiguous. The CDR3 extends over 11 amino acids. Germline values: CDR1 GTSNPN, CDR2 SVGIG (reference sequence). V lost 2 bases and J 4 bases, leaving 3 bases between the germline ends. For the CDR3, the DNA is TGTGCCTGGAGTACAGGAAACACCATATATTTT. Amino acid sequence: CAWSTGNTIYF.

This chain connects TRBV7-9 to TRBJ2-1; TRBD2 matches 7 bases. CDR3 length: 13 residues. The V gene's germline CDR1 is SEHNR and CDR2 FQNEAQ (reference sequence). Trimming at V came to 5 bases and at J to 7 bases, leaving 5 bases not matched to a gene. CDR3 residues: CASSPGLENEQFF. The CDR3 bases are TGTGCCAGCAGCCCTGGACTAGAGAATGAGCAGTTCTTC.

The V and J genes are TRBV28 and TRBJ1-1; TRBD1 is a possible D gene (6 bases). The CDR3 totals 14 residues. Trimming left V 8 bases short and J 10 bases short, with 23 bases between. CDR1 and CDR2 from the germline V gene are MDHEN and SYDVKM. CDR3 in DNA: TGTGCCAGCGCACCCCCGGGGGGGGCATGGGGAGCTTTCTTT. It encodes CASAPPGGAWGAFF. Together with reference TRBV28 and TRBJ1-1, the CDR3 gives the full variable domain: DVKVTQSSRYLVKRTGEKVFLECVQDMDHENMFWYRQDPGLGLRLIYFSYDVKMKEKGDIPEGYSVSREKKERFSLILESASTNQTSMYLCASAPPGGAWGAFFGQGTRLTVV.

The chain recombines TRBV18 with TRBJ1-4; D may be TRBD1 (6 bases). CDR3 length equals 14 residues. Trimming removed 6 bases from V and 3 bases from J, with 11 bases in between. The germline gives CDR1 KGHSH, CDR2 LQKENI. CDR3 in amino acids: CASSLDSSNEKLFF. The CDR3 nucleotides read TGTGCCAGCTCCCTGGACAGCTCTAATGAAAAACTGTTTTTT.

The J gene is TRBJ2-7, the V gene TRBV11-2, with 7 bases fitting TRBD2. Germline CDR1 and CDR2: SGHAT and FQNNGV. The CDR3 runs 18 residues. Germline trimming cut 5 bases from V and 2 bases from J; bases unmatched to any gene: 18. CDR3 sequence (DNA): TGTGCCAGCAGCCCCCGTCCCCTGTGGGCGGCGGGGGCCTACGAGCAGTACTTC. Its translation is CASSPRPLWAAGAYEQYF.

The chain couples TRBV19 to TRBJ1-2; the D gene is possibly TRBD1 (6 bases). This CDR3 region has 15 residues. Germline lookup yields CDR1 LNHDA and CDR2 SQIVND (reference sequence). The germline V and J ends were trimmed by 6 bases and 6 bases, with 20 bases remaining between them. The CDR3 coding sequence is TGTGCCAGTAGCCCTGACCGAACAGGGCCGGATGGCTACACCTTC. Its protein is CASSPDRTGPDGYTF.

This chain uses TRBV29-1 with TRBJ2-1; TRBD2 agrees at 8 bases. With 3 bases clipped from V and 0 bases from J, the junction kept 10 bases outside the gene matches. The CDR3 contains 17 residues. Germline V gene sequence: CDR1 SQVTM, CDR2 ANQGSEA. The CDR3 protein is CSVESPREASSYNEQFF. The CDR3, as DNA: TGCAGCGTTGAGAGTCCGCGGGAGGCCAGCTCCTACAATGAGCAGTTCTTC.

In this sample, this clone turned up once. The chain uses TRBV6-5 and TRBJ2-3; D possibly corresponds to TRBD2 (6 bases). This CDR3 contains 13 residues. In germline, CDR1 is MNHEY, CDR2 SVGAGI. V was shortened by 6 bases and J by 0 bases, with 7 bases between the two germline ends. The CDR3 loop is CASRAGSTDTQYF. Written as DNA, the CDR3 is TGTGCCAGCAGGGCGGGGAGCACAGATACGCAGTATTTT.

This rearrangement joins TRBV24-1 to TRBJ2-3, with a possible D match to TRBD2 (6 bases). V was cut by 2 bases and J by 3 bases, with 8 bases left in between. The CDR3 has 14 residues. CDR1 and CDR2 from the germline V gene are KGHDR and SFDVKD. The CDR3 nucleotides read TGTGCCACCAGTGATTCAGGAGGGACAGATACGCAGTATTTT. It is translated as CATSDSGGTDTQYF.

The chain links TRBV3-1 (or the pseudogene TRBV3-2) to TRBJ2-3; 7 nucleotides agree with TRBD2. The length of the CDR3 is 14 residues. Unmatched junction bases numbered 5, after V lost 8 bases and J lost 0 bases. The germline CDR1 and CDR2 sequences are LGHDT and YNNKEL (reference sequence). CDR3 protein: CASAKAGSTDTQYF. The CDR3 nucleotides read TGTGCCAGCGCTAAAGCGGGGAGCACAGATACGCAGTATTTT.

This chain uses TRBV24-1 with TRBJ2-1; no clear D gene. This CDR3 region has 16 residues. V gave up 4 bases and J gave up 7 bases, with 19 bases separating them. The germline V gene encodes CDR1 KGHDR and CDR2 SFDVKD. CDR3 protein: CATSETPDSPVNEQFF. CDR3 sequence (DNA): TGTGCCACCAGTGAGACTCCCGACTCTCCTGTAAATGAGCAGTTCTTC.

The J gene is TRBJ2-7, the V gene TRBV18; 11 bases match TRBD1. Germline trimming cut 3 bases from V and 1 base from J; bases unmatched to any gene: 2. The CDR3 sequence is 15 residues long. CDR1 and CDR2 (germline): KGHSH, LQKENI. The CDR3 bases are TGTGCCAGCTCACCCGGGACAGGGGGATCCTACGAGCAGTACTTC. Its translation: CASSPGTGGSYEQYF.

J is TRBJ2-3 and V is TRBV10-3; D remains ambiguous. Germline V gene lookup returns CDR1 ENHRY and CDR2 SYGVKD. CDR3 length: 13 amino acids. V was trimmed by 4 bases and J by 6 bases, leaving 11 bases between them. CDR3 region: CAISGRESDTQYF. As DNA, the CDR3 is TGTGCCATCAGTGGTCGAGAGTCGGATACGCAGTATTTT.

This clone was counted between two and nine times. The rearrangement joins TRBV7-8 to TRBJ1-5; D not certain. Germline lookup yields CDR1 SGHVS and CDR2 FQNEAQ. V was trimmed by 2 bases and J by 6 bases, leaving 8 bases between them. This CDR3 spans 13 amino acids. CDR3 DNA: TGTGCCAGCAGCTTATCGGTTCGTCAGCCCCAGCATTTT. It specifies CASSLSVRQPQHF.

The chain carries TRBV25-1 and TRBJ2-5; no clear D gene. Trimming left V 3 bases short and J 5 bases short, with 13 bases between. The CDR3 sequence is 14 residues long. The germline gives CDR1 MGHDK, CDR2 SYGVNS. The CDR3 is CASSDNFYVETQYF. In DNA form, the CDR3 reads TGTGCCAGCAGTGATAATTTCTATGTGGAGACCCAGTACTTC.

This sequence joins TRBV18 and TRBJ1-1; perhaps TRBD1 as D (5 bases). Germline CDR1 and CDR2: KGHSH and LQKENI. This CDR3 has 14 residues. V lost 1 base, J lost 4 bases, and 10 bases lay in between. As DNA, the CDR3 is TGTGCCAGCTCACCACTCGGGGGGACCACTGAAGCTTTCTTT. This codes for CASSPLGGTTEAFF.

The chain joins TRBV2 to TRBJ2-3; D possibly corresponds to TRBD1 (5 bases). V was pared by 4 bases and J by 13 bases, with 12 bases between. The CDR3 contains 11 residues. Per the germline V gene, CDR1 is SNHLY and CDR2 is FYNNEI. This chain's CDR3 is CASSVDSAEYF. CDR3 sequence (DNA): TGTGCCAGCAGTGTAGACAGCGCAGAGTATTTT.

The chain combines TRBV18 with TRBJ2-5; 9 bases align to TRBD2. The CDR3 has 15 amino acids. CDR1 KGHSH and CDR2 LQKENI come from the germline V gene. Trimming took 3 bases from V and 5 from J; bases not matched to a gene: 7. CDR3 bases: TGTGCCAGCTCACCTCAGCGGGGGGCTGAGGAGACCCAGTACTTC. Translation: CASSPQRGAEETQYF.

This chain links TRBV7-9 with TRBJ1-3, with D possibly matching TRBD1 (6 bases). Germline V gene lookup returns CDR1 SEHNR and CDR2 FQNEAQ (reference sequence). The CDR3 has 15 residues. V was cut by 1 base and J by 2 bases, with 9 bases left in between. CDR3 loop: CASSLGGGPGNTIYF. The CDR3 DNA follows: TGTGCCAGCAGCTTAGGAGGGGGACCTGGAAACACCATATATTTT.

The gene calls are TRBV11-3 and TRBJ2-3; 13 bases fit TRBD2. V was pared by 5 bases and J by 5 bases, with 10 bases of the junction left unmatched. This CDR3 is 17 amino acids long. Germline assignment: CDR1 SGHNT and CDR2 YENEEA. CDR3 protein: CASSHTGLAGDGDTQYF. The CDR3 DNA is TGTGCCAGCAGCCATACAGGACTAGCGGGAGATGGAGATACGCAGTATTTT.

The chain uses TRBV2 and TRBJ1-5, with a tentative D call TRBD1 (5 bases). There are 17 residues in the CDR3. CDR1 and CDR2 (germline): SNHLY, FYNNEI. The V gene lost 3 bases and the J gene lost 1 base, with 16 bases spanning the gap. The CDR3 protein is CASSDNPGVGSNQPQHF. CDR3 sequence (DNA): TGTGCCAGCAGTGATAATCCGGGGGTGGGGAGCAATCAGCCCCAGCATTTT.